Below are 15 T cell receptor beta chains sequenced from a single sample in a study of T cell repertoires in cytomegalovirus infection. TCRdb fed the reads into MiXCR, producing one record per CDR3 protein. The sample has approximately 260,000 distinct CDR3 sequences, about a sixth seen once. Sequencing was performed on CD8+ T cells from PBMCs. These receptors all stem from a human donor in good health (CMV status not recorded). Some clones in this sample may be carry-over from other donors' samples.

The chain employs TRBV2 and TRBJ2-5, with D possibly called TRBD1 or TRBD2 (5 bases each). The CDR3 length is 15 residues. Germline V gene data show CDR1 as SNHLY and CDR2 as FYNNEI. The germline V and J ends were trimmed by 0 bases and 4 bases, with 12 bases remaining between them. In DNA, the CDR3 is TGTGCCAGCAGTGAAGCGGGGGACGGTATAGAGACCCAGTACTTC. Amino acid sequence: CASSEAGDGIETQYF.

The sample holds many counts of this clonotype. The chain links TRBV6-1 to TRBJ1-1; D remains ambiguous. Per germline, CDR1 MNHNS and CDR2 SASEGT. The V and J ends lost 0 bases and 5 bases respectively, with 22 bases between them. The length of the CDR3 is 18 residues. The CDR3 sequence is CASSEAPSVSWGRTEAFF. CDR3 DNA sequence: TGTGCCAGCAGTGAAGCGCCTTCGGTTTCCTGGGGTAGGACTGAAGCTTTCTTT.

This clonotype was seen many times. J is TRBJ1-5 and V is TRBV28; D unclear. Looked up from germline, CDR1 is MDHEN and CDR2 is SYDVKM. The CDR3 has 13 amino acids. V shed 3 bases and J shed 7 bases, with 10 bases lying between them. In nucleotides, the CDR3 is TGTGCCAGCAGTTTCTTGGAGAAGCAGCCCCAGCATTTT. Protein product: CASSFLEKQPQHF.

A few counts support this clonotype. The chain links TRBV20-1 to TRBJ2-3, with 8 bases matching TRBD2. This CDR3 has 15 residues. The germline V gene has CDR1 DFQATT and CDR2 SNEGSKA (reference sequence). Losses at the gene ends were 1 base for V and 2 bases for J; bases not matched to a gene: 5. CDR3 sequence (DNA): TGCAGTGCTAGAGCCGGCGGGGGGACCACAGATACGCAGTATTTT. Translating it yields CSARAGGGTTDTQYF.

This chain links TRBV2 with TRBJ1-1, with a tentative D call TRBD1 (5 bases). Trimming took off 3 bases at V and 2 bases at J, with 10 bases between the two ends. Germline V lookup: CDR1 SNHLY, CDR2 FYNNEI. This CDR3 is 14 amino acids long. The CDR3 protein is CASSDVGGNTEAFF. CDR3 DNA: TGTGCCAGCAGTGACGTGGGGGGAAACACTGAAGCTTTCTTT. Using reference TRBV2 and TRBJ1-1 for the parts outside the CDR3, the full variable domain is EPEVTQTPSHQVTQMGQEVILRCVPISNHLYFYWYRQILGQKVEFLVSFYNNEISEKSEIFDDQFSVERPDGSNFTLKIRSTKLEDSAMYFCASSDVGGNTEAFFGQGTRLTVV.

V and J are TRBV20-1 and TRBJ2-7; TRBD1 matches at 9 bases. CDR3 length: 15 amino acids. Germline values: CDR1 DFQATT, CDR2 SNEGSKA (reference sequence). V dropped 0 bases and J dropped 3; count of bases not matched to a gene: 6. Here the CDR3 DNA reads TGCAGTGCTAGAGATTGTGTGACAGGGGGCTACGAGCAGTACTTC. It codes for CSARDCVTGGYEQYF.

The V call is TRBV12-3 or TRBV12-4, the J call TRBJ1-2, with TRBD1 matching over 8 bases. The CDR3 consists of 13 residues. V was pared by 5 bases and J by 10 bases, with 9 bases of the junction left unmatched. The CDR3: CASSRGQGLDYTF. The CDR3 bases are TGTGCCAGCAGTCGCGGACAGGGATTGGACTACACCTTC.

The J gene is TRBJ1-1, the V gene TRBV28, with 7 bases identical to TRBD1. Germline CDR1 reads MDHEN; CDR2 reads SYDVKM. CDR3 length: 14 amino acids. Germline trimming cut 6 bases from V and 11 bases from J; bases unmatched to any gene: 15. CDR3 region: CASSLLSGTAQAFF. DNA of the CDR3: TGTGCCAGCAGCTTGCTTTCGGGGACAGCGCAGGCTTTCTTT.

The chain carries TRBV20-1 and TRBJ2-7; D may correspond to TRBD1 or TRBD2 (5 bases each). V lost 3 bases and J 2 bases, leaving 14 bases between the germline ends. CDR1 is DFQATT, CDR2 SNEGSKA, per germline (reference sequence). The CDR3 spans 14 residues. The CDR3 here is CSASIERGPYEQYF. As DNA, the CDR3 is TGCAGTGCTAGTATAGAAAGGGGACCCTACGAGCAGTACTTC.

In this sample, this clonotype turned up many times. CDR3 in DNA: TGTGCCAGCAGCTACGCCGGGACAGGGTTTGTCGATGAGCAGTTCTTC. This encodes CASSYAGTGFVDEQFF. The chain uses TRBV5-4 and TRBJ2-1; 9 bases agree with TRBD1. J gave up 8 bases and V 3 bases, and 12 bases lay outside the gene matches. Per germline, CDR1 SGHNT and CDR2 YYREEE (reference sequence). This CDR3 spans 16 amino acids.

This clonotype occurred many times. This sequence joins TRBV10-3 and TRBJ2-7, with unresolved D. This CDR3 contains 11 residues. Looked up from germline, CDR1 is ENHRY and CDR2 is SYGVKD. The V end was cut by 6 bases, the J end by 2 bases, with 5 bases between. The CDR3 is CAIRQTYEQYF. The CDR3 DNA follows: TGTGCCATCAGACAGACCTACGAGCAGTACTTC.

This clonotype has at least ten counts. The rearrangement links TRBV5-1 to TRBJ1-1; 8 nucleotides align to TRBD1. Trimming cost V 0 bases and J 9 bases; bases outside gene matches: 4. CDR1 and CDR2 from the germline V gene are SGHRS and YFSETQ. The CDR3 totals 13 residues. The CDR3 nucleotides are TGCGCCAGCAGCTTGGAAGGGGACAGGAAAGCTTTCTTT. Residues: CASSLEGDRKAFF.

J is TRBJ2-1 and V is TRBV28; 8 bases fit TRBD2. J lost 4 bases, V lost 6 bases, and 17 bases had no gene match. The germline V gene encodes CDR1 MDHEN and CDR2 SYDVKM. The length of the CDR3 is 18 residues. In nucleotides, the CDR3 is TGTGCCAGCAGCAATCTTAAGGAGAGTGCGGGGGGTTACAATGAGCAGTTCTTC. Translated: CASSNLKESAGGYNEQFF. The whole variable domain, remainder taken from reference TRBV28 and TRBJ2-1, is DVKVTQSSRYLVKRTGEKVFLECVQDMDHENMFWYRQDPGLGLRLIYFSYDVKMKEKGDIPEGYSVSREKKERFSLILESASTNQTSMYLCASSNLKESAGGYNEQFFGPGTRLTVL.

The chain recombines TRBV5-5 with TRBJ2-2; no clear D. The V end was cut by 2 bases, the J end by 3 bases, with 5 bases between. Germline assignment: CDR1 SGHKS and CDR2 YYEKEE (reference sequence). This CDR3 is 13 amino acids long. The CDR3 bases are TGTGCCAGCAGCTTTCGGGACACCGGGGAGCTGTTTTTT. It yields the protein CASSFRDTGELFF.

The V gene is TRBV5-6, the J gene TRBJ2-1; D might be TRBD1 or TRBD2, each matching 6 bases. V lost 4 bases and J 3 bases, leaving 17 bases between the germline ends. Germline values: CDR1 SGHDT, CDR2 YYEEEE. The CDR3 totals 16 residues. The CDR3: CASSPGTGGGYNEQFF. Written as DNA, the CDR3 is TGTGCCAGCAGCCCGGGCACAGGAGGGGGCTACAATGAGCAGTTCTTC.